This T cell receptor (beta chain) came from a study of blood T cells in healthy people across ages. V trimming: 8 bases; J trimming: 5 bases; junction bases outside the gene matches: 7. The CDR3 has 14 amino acids. From germline, CDR1 is LGHDT and CDR2 YNNKEL (reference sequence). This clonotype was seen a handful of times. PCR was performed a second time for about 7 to 11 cycles using a sample-barcoded 5' primer and a J-beta primer mix. TCRdb called the 5' RACE reads again in MiXCR, with one record for every CDR3 protein. Here the sample spans hundreds of thousands of distinct CDR3 sequences, around a fifth being singletons.

The source material was blood. The TCR comes from a man aged 70-80 years in good health. This sequence joins TRBV3-1 and TRBJ2-2; TRBD2 agrees at 8 bases. The CDR3 sequence is CASAVAGGTGELFF. CDR3 bases: TGTGCCAGCGCCGTGGCGGGGGGAACCGGGGAGCTGTTTTTT.